This TCR beta chain is drawn from a study of technical replicates of blood from a handful of donors. The CDR3 runs 14 residues. Between the trimmed V and J ends, which lost 6 bases and 4 bases, there was a span of 13 bases. The germline V gene has CDR1 WSHSY and CDR2 SAAADI. Clones were sequenced by immunoSEQ multiplex PCR, and TCRdb holds only the in-frame ones, with some missing. The data hold about 75,000 clones, with approximately 97% observed a single time. The source is a human donor in good health. The chain joins TRBV10-2 to TRBJ2-1, with D possibly matching TRBD2 (7 bases). The sequenced sample was T cells isolated from PBMCs. DNA of the CDR3: TGCGCCAGCAGGGGGGGGCAGACGTACAATGAGCAGTTCTTC. It yields the protein CASRGGQTYNEQFF.